The T cell receptor beta chain under discussion was sequenced for a study of cytotoxic CD8 clonotypes in ibrutinib-treated CLL. Across the whole study: Samples showed on average roughly 260,000 productive templates and 94,082 productive rearrangements.

The germline CDR1 and CDR2 sequences are SGHRS and YFSETQ. Deletions cut 5 bases from V and 8 bases from J, with 20 bases between. This CDR3 is 15 amino acids long. The table came from immunoSEQ multiplex PCR; TCRdb's copy has only in-frame clones and leaves some out. The sample lists more than 300,000 clones; around four fifths were seen once. The J gene is TRBJ2-4, the V gene TRBV5-1, with a weak D call TRBD1 (6 bases). This sample comprised PBMCs, obtained before ibrutinib treatment. The sequence was obtained from a human donor with chronic lymphocytic leukemia. DNA of the CDR3: TGCGCCAGCAGTCCGACGCCAGGGGCTAGTGACATTCAGTACTTC. It specifies CASSPTPGASDIQYF.